These 30 T cell receptor beta chains originate from one sample sequenced in a study of PD-1 blockade in classical Hodgkin lymphoma. Repertoires were generated with immunoSEQ multiplex PCR, while TCRdb's copy carries only in-frame clones and drops some. The profile shows roughly 40,000 clones, 55% to 75% of them singletons. Every one of the patients relapsed after autologous stem cell transplantation (brentuximab vedotin exposure was variable). The starting material was peripheral blood mononuclear cells (PBMCs), obtained at baseline. The receptors originated from a human donor with classical Hodgkin lymphoma.

This clone was seen a few times. The chain joins TRBV4-1 to TRBJ2-1; 8 nucleotides agree with TRBD1. In germline, CDR1 is MGHRA, CDR2 YSYEKL. The CDR3 is made up of 14 amino acids. V trimming: 3 bases; J trimming: 9 bases; junction bases outside the gene matches: 7. The CDR3 spells CASSHSGRGREQFF. The CDR3 coding sequence is TGCGCCAGCAGCCATTCTGGCAGGGGGCGTGAGCAGTTCTTC.

The gene calls are TRBV7-9 and TRBJ1-3, with TRBD1 matching 8 bases. Germline assignment: CDR1 SEHNR and CDR2 FQNEAQ (reference sequence). V was clipped by 6 bases and J by 3 bases; unmatched bases: 4. The CDR3 is made up of 14 amino acids. In DNA form, the CDR3 reads TGTGCCAGCAGTCCGACAGGGGATGGAAACACCATATATTTT. Translating it yields CASSPTGDGNTIYF.

J is TRBJ2-1 and V is TRBV7-6, with 9 bases matching TRBD1. V lost 1 base to trimming and J lost 2 bases; unmatched junction nucleotides: 3. The CDR3 spans 16 residues. The germline gives CDR1 SGHVS, CDR2 FNYEAQ. The CDR3 here is CASSLGGTGPYNEQFF. DNA for the CDR3: TGTGCCAGCAGCTTAGGTGGGACAGGGCCCTACAATGAGCAGTTCTTC.

This sequence joins TRBV10-3 and TRBJ2-7, with D perhaps TRBD2 (6 bases). CDR1 is ENHRY and CDR2 is SYGVKD in the germline V gene. This CDR3 has 16 residues. V shed 6 bases and J shed 7 bases, with 25 bases lying between them. The CDR3 reads CAISGQGGRPDEEQYF. The CDR3 DNA is TGTGCCATCAGCGGTCAAGGAGGGAGGCCCGATGAAGAGCAGTACTTC.

This chain joins TRBV7-9 and TRBJ2-1; TRBD2 matches 11 bases. CDR3 length: 15 residues. The V segment lost 7 bases and the J segment 3 bases; nucleotides outside the gene matches: 5. Per the germline V gene, CDR1 is SEHNR and CDR2 is FQNEAQ (reference sequence). In DNA, the CDR3 is TGTGCCAGCAACTTGGGACTAGCGGACTACAATGAGCAGTTCTTC. Protein sequence: CASNLGLADYNEQFF. Variable domain in full (rest from reference TRBV7-9 and TRBJ2-1): DTGVSQNPRHKITKRGQNVTFRCDPISEHNRLYWYRQTLGQGPEFLTYFQNEAQLEKSRLLSDRFSAERPKGSFSTLEIQRTEQGDSAMYLCASNLGLADYNEQFFGPGTRLTVL.

The chain couples TRBV7-7 to TRBJ2-2, with D possibly TRBD2 on 6 matching bases. This CDR3 has 13 residues. Trimming took 11 bases from V and 7 from J, leaving 17 bases between them. From germline, CDR1 is SSHAT and CDR2 FNYEAQ (reference sequence). CDR3 in DNA: TGTGCCGGGGGGACCGCGGGGAACGGGGAGCTGTTTTTT. Translating it yields CAGGTAGNGELFF.

By frequency in the sample, this clone is medium-sized. The gene calls are TRBV6-1 and TRBJ2-7; TRBD1 matches at 9 bases. Germline lookup yields CDR1 MNHNS and CDR2 SASEGT. The CDR3 extends over 14 amino acids. Trimming took 1 base from V and 5 from J; bases not matched to a gene: 3. CDR3 in amino acids: CASSEGTGEHEQYF. CDR3 DNA: TGTGCCAGCAGTGAAGGGACAGGGGAGCACGAGCAGTACTTC.

CDR3 loop: CASSSGGYEQYF. In nucleotides, the CDR3 is TGTGCCAGCAGTTCAGGAGGCTACGAGCAGTACTTC. The chain uses TRBV2 and TRBJ2-7, with D possibly being TRBD2 (5 bases). CDR1 is SNHLY and CDR2 is FYNNEI in the germline V gene. Deletions cut 5 bases from V and 3 bases from J, with 8 bases between. CDR3 length: 12 residues.

The CDR3, as DNA: TGTGCCAGCAGTTCCGGGCGTCAGACCCAGTACTTC. Its translation: CASSSGRQTQYF. V and J are TRBV7-2 and TRBJ2-5, with D hard to call. Trimming pared 6 bases from V and 6 bases from J, leaving 11 bases between. CDR3 size: 12 residues. Germline V lookup: CDR1 SGHTA, CDR2 FQGNSA.

The genes are TRBV4-2 and TRBJ2-7, with 10 bases aligning to TRBD2. With V trimmed by 4 bases and J by 5 bases, 5 bases remained unmatched. The CDR3 is made up of 14 amino acids. The germline V gene encodes CDR1 LGHNA and CDR2 YNFKEQ. CDR3 sequence (DNA): TGTGCCAGCAGCCTAGCGGGGGGCCGGGACGAGCAGTACTTC. It translates to CASSLAGGRDEQYF.

This rearrangement joins TRBV6-1 to TRBJ2-7, with TRBD2 matching over 11 bases. With 6 bases clipped from V and 5 bases from J, the junction kept 9 bases outside the gene matches. This CDR3 is built from 15 residues. From germline, CDR1 is MNHNS and CDR2 SASEGT. The CDR3 DNA sequence: TGTGCCAGCAGCGTACTTAGCGGGGGGGCCCACGAGCAGTACTTC. This sequence encodes CASSVLSGGAHEQYF.

The genes are TRBV7-3 and TRBJ2-1, with unresolved D. The CDR3 has 15 residues. Germline V gives CDR1 SGHTA, CDR2 FQGTGA. V was pared by 4 bases and J by 2 bases, with 12 bases between. Here the CDR3 reads CASSSPNFTYNEQFF. CDR3 coding DNA: TGTGCCAGCAGCTCACCTAACTTCACCTACAATGAGCAGTTCTTC.

This clone was observed a few times. The CDR3 DNA follows: TGTGCCAGCAGCCTCCCGACGGCCTACGAGCAGTACTTC. Its protein is CASSLPTAYEQYF. The rearrangement uses TRBV7-2 and TRBJ2-7; D call uncertain. The V and J ends lost 5 bases and 2 bases respectively, with 10 bases between them. CDR1 is SGHTA, CDR2 FQGNSA, per germline. CDR3 length equals 13 residues.

This clone was observed a few times. This chain connects TRBV30 to TRBJ2-2, with unresolved D. CDR1 GTSNPN and CDR2 SVGIG come from the germline V gene (reference sequence). V lost 8 bases and J lost 2, with 3 bases in between. The CDR3 length is 10 residues. The CDR3 is CAGNTGELFF. CDR3 in DNA: TGTGCCGGTAACACCGGGGAGCTGTTTTTT.

The genes are TRBV27 and TRBJ2-1; TRBD2 aligns across 7 bases. The CDR3 sequence is 14 residues long. With 7 bases clipped from V and 6 bases from J, the junction kept 9 bases outside the gene matches. The V gene's germline CDR1 is MNHEY and CDR2 SMNVEV (reference sequence). CDR3 nucleotide sequence: TGTGCCAGCACCCGGACTAGGGGAGGCAATGAGCAGTTCTTC. This translates into CASTRTRGGNEQFF.

The V call is TRBV5-4, the J call TRBJ2-5; D is unresolved. CDR1 SGHNT and CDR2 YYREEE come from the germline V gene (reference sequence). This CDR3 spans 15 amino acids. Trimming pared 2 bases from V and 2 bases from J, leaving 13 bases between. CDR3 in amino acids: CASSFRRPQQETQYF. The CDR3 region has the DNA TGTGCCAGCAGCTTTCGTCGGCCTCAACAAGAGACCCAGTACTTC.

This rearrangement joins TRBV5-4 to TRBJ1-2; D is undetermined. CDR1 SGHNT and CDR2 YYREEE come from the germline V gene (reference sequence). The V gene lost 2 bases and the J gene lost 0 bases, with 5 bases spanning the gap. This CDR3 contains 13 residues. Written as DNA, the CDR3 is TGTGCCAGCAGCTTAGAGCCTAACTATGGCTACACCTTC. It yields the protein CASSLEPNYGYTF.

This clone came up a few times. The chain links TRBV5-4 to TRBJ2-7; D perhaps matches TRBD1 (6 bases). The germline V and J ends were trimmed by 2 bases and 0 bases, with 18 bases remaining between them. This CDR3 contains 17 residues. Germline values: CDR1 SGHNT, CDR2 YYREEE (reference sequence). For the CDR3, the DNA is TGTGCCAGCAGCTTACGTCCAGCCCGGGACACCTCCTACGAGCAGTACTTC. Translating it yields CASSLRPARDTSYEQYF.

This clone has just a few counts. The gene calls are TRBV25-1 and TRBJ2-7; weak D call: TRBD2 (5 bases). Germline loops: CDR1 MGHDK, CDR2 SYGVNS. CDR3 length equals 13 residues. The germline V and J ends were trimmed by 7 bases and 5 bases, with 15 bases remaining between them. CDR3 coding DNA: TGTGCCAGCACCCGGGGTGATAGAAACGAGCAGTACTTC. Amino acid sequence: CASTRGDRNEQYF.

The chain joins TRBV14 to TRBJ2-7, with D tentatively TRBD1 (6 bases). This CDR3 region has 17 residues. Per the germline V gene, CDR1 is SGHDN and CDR2 is FVKESK. V shed 2 bases and J shed 2 bases, with 19 bases lying between them. The CDR3 reads CASSQIRVGTYPYEQYF. In nucleotides, the CDR3 is TGTGCCAGCAGCCAAATACGGGTCGGGACATACCCCTACGAGCAGTACTTC.

This clone occurred a few times. V gene TRBV4-2 combines with J gene TRBJ2-3, with 7 bases that match TRBD1. The CDR3 runs 17 residues. The V segment lost 8 bases and the J segment 4 bases; nucleotides outside the gene matches: 18. Germline assignment: CDR1 LGHNA and CDR2 YNFKEQ. CDR3 nucleotide sequence: TGTGCCAGCTCCCCTGGGGCAGGGGGTTTGTTAGCAGATACGCAGTATTTT. This gives the protein CASSPGAGGLLADTQYF.

The J gene is TRBJ2-7, the V gene TRBV14; tentative D call: TRBD2 (6 bases). V was pared by 0 bases and J by 2 bases, with 17 bases between. Germline lookup yields CDR1 SGHDN and CDR2 FVKESK. The CDR3 covers 17 residues. CDR3: CASSQDSPWEAAYEQYF. The CDR3 DNA sequence: TGTGCCAGCAGCCAAGACTCTCCTTGGGAGGCCGCCTACGAGCAGTACTTC.

This chain connects TRBV25-1 to TRBJ2-7; D is possibly TRBD1 (5 bases). The germline V and J ends were trimmed by 4 bases and 5 bases, with 15 bases remaining between them. The CDR3 is 14 amino acids. The germline CDR1 and CDR2 sequences are MGHDK and SYGVNS. The CDR3 DNA reads as TGTGCCAGCAGTGTTCAGGGTTCTCTTGACGAGCAGTACTTC. Translating it yields CASSVQGSLDEQYF.

The chain has TRBV19 and TRBJ2-7, with D possibly being TRBD2 (6 bases). V was trimmed by 5 bases and J by 3 bases, leaving 17 bases between them. CDR1 is LNHDA and CDR2 is SQIVND in the germline V gene (reference sequence). There are 15 residues in the CDR3. The DNA for the CDR3 is TGTGCCAGTAGTTATCGTCCTAGCGAAAACTACGAGCAGTACTTC. Residues: CASSYRPSENYEQYF.

About this clone itself: The junction and the germline gene differ at one end; a read error may be behind it. V is TRBV2 and J is TRBJ2-7; 10 positions agree with TRBD1. Germline-derived CDR1 and CDR2 are SNHLY and FYNNEI. This CDR3 has 16 amino acids. This chain's CDR3 is CASRDPTGTGDYEQYF. The CDR3 DNA sequence: TGTGCCAGCCGTGATCCCACCGGGACAGGGGACTACGAGCAGTACTTC.

V gene TRBV27 combines with J gene TRBJ1-5; D perhaps matches TRBD1 (5 bases). Between the trimmed V and J ends, which lost 5 bases and 4 bases, there was a span of 9 bases. Germline values: CDR1 MNHEY, CDR2 SMNVEV (reference sequence). The CDR3 is made up of 13 amino acids. For the CDR3, the DNA is TGTGCCAGCAGTCCTGGGGCGAATCAGCCCCAGCATTTT. Its translation: CASSPGANQPQHF.

The rearrangement links TRBV28 to TRBJ1-5; TRBD1 matches 7 bases. Germline V gene sequence: CDR1 MDHEN, CDR2 SYDVKM. The CDR3 runs 19 residues. With 3 bases clipped from V and 4 bases from J, the junction kept 18 bases outside the gene matches. The CDR3 nucleotides are TGTGCCAGCAGTTTCACCGACAGGGTGTGGGAGAAGAGTAATCAGCCCCAGCATTTT. It translates to CASSFTDRVWEKSNQPQHF.

This sequence joins TRBV28 and TRBJ1-4; no reliable D call. With 1 base removed from V and 8 bases from J, the gap between germline ends came to 20 bases. The length of the CDR3 is 17 residues. Germline CDR1 reads MDHEN; CDR2 reads SYDVKM. The DNA for the CDR3 is TGTGCCAGCAGTTTATTAAGGGCCGCTAGGGTTGAAGAAAAACTGTTTTTT. Its protein product is CASSLLRAARVEEKLFF.

The chain combines TRBV20-1 with TRBJ1-2; D perhaps matches TRBD1 (5 bases). This CDR3 has 11 amino acids. CDR1 and CDR2 (germline): DFQATT, SNEGSKA (reference sequence). This CDR3 is CSGGVSYGYTF. In DNA, the CDR3 is TGCAGCGGAGGGGTTTCCTATGGCTACACCTTC.

This chain links TRBV5-1 with TRBJ2-1; 7 bases align to TRBD1. CDR1 SGHRS and CDR2 YFSETQ come from the germline V gene. The CDR3 consists of 15 residues. V lost 2 bases, J lost 4 bases, and 6 bases stayed unmatched. The CDR3 is CASSFGTGDYNEQFF. The CDR3 coding sequence is TGCGCCAGCAGCTTTGGTACAGGGGATTACAATGAGCAGTTCTTC.